This entry concerns a single T cell receptor (beta chain). What it binds is unknown. Everyone who donated was a healthy bone marrow donor. The sample originates from a study of cytomegalovirus exposure and HLA in healthy donors. PCR employed 60 Vbeta and 13 Jbeta primers. The method was immunoSEQ multiplex PCR; TCRdb's version includes in-frame clones alone and lacks a portion of them. This sample yields 150,000 to 200,000 clones, of which roughly 70% are seen a single time; 1.5% belongs to the top ten. This CDR3 has 11 residues. V was pared by 0 bases and J by 7 bases, with 6 bases between. The germline V gene has CDR1 SQVTM and CDR2 ANQGSEA. General study results and limits: Reported findings show TCR beta sequences accurately forecast HLA-A and HLA-B alleles in most subjects. For most TCR sequences rarity was the rule, although some public TCRs occurred in many donors. Most of the TCR beta V segments (in an earlier analysis) were productive either about 87% or about 30% of the time.

The clonotype comes from a girl aged 5 to 17 in good health and CMV-seronegative. The chain recombines TRBV29-1 with TRBJ1-1; no clear D gene. Material for sequencing was PBMCs. The CDR3 protein is CSVEDLFEAFF. The CDR3 nucleotides are TGCAGCGTTGAAGATCTATTTGAAGCTTTCTTT.